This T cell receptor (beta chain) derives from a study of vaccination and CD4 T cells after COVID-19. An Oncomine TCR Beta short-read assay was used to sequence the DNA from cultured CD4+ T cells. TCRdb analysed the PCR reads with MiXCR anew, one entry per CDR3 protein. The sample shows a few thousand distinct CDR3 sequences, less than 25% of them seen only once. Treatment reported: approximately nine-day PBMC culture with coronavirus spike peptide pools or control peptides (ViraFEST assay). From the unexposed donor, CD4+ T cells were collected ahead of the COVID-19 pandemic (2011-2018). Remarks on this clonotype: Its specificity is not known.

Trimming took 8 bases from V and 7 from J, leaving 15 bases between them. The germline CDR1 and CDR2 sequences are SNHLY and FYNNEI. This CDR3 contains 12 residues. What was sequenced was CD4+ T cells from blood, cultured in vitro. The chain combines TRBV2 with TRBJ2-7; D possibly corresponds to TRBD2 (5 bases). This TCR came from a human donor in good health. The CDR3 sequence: CASASLSGEQYF. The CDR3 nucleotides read TGTGCCAGCGCGTCCCTTTCGGGAGAGCAGTACTTC.